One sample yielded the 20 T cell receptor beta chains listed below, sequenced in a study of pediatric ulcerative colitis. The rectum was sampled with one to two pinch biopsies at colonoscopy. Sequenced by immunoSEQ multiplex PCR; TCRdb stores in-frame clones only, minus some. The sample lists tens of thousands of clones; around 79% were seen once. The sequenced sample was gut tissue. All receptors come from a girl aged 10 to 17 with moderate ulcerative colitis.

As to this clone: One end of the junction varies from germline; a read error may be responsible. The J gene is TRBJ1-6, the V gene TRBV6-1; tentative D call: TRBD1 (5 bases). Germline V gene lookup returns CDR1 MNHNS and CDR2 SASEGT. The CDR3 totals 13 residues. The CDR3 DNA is TGTGCCAGCAGTGACCTGGCCCAGACAGCGCCCCGCTTT. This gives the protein CASSDLAQTAPRF.

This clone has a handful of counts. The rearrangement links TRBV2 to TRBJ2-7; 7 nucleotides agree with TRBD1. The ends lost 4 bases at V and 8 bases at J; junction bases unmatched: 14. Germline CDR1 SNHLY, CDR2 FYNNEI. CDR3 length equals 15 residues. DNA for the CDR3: TGTGCCAGCAGTGGTTTAAGGACAGGACCGGGGAAGCAGTACTTC. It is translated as CASSGLRTGPGKQYF.

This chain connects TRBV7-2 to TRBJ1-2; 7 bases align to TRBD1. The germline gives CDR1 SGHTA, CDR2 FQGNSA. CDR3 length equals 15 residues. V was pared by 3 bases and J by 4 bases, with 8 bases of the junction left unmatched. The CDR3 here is CASSFRQGPSYGYTF. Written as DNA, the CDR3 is TGTGCCAGCAGCTTCAGACAGGGCCCCTCCTATGGCTACACCTTC.

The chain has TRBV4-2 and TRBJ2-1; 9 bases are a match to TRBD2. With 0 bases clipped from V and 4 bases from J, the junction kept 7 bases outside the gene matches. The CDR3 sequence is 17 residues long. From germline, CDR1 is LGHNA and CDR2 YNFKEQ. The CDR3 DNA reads TGTGCCAGCAGCCAAGATGGCGGGAGGGTGGTATACAATGAGCAGTTCTTC. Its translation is CASSQDGGRVVYNEQFF.

DNA of the CDR3: TGCGCCAGCAGCTCGTGGGACAGCACAGATACGCAGTATTTT. This translates into CASSSWDSTDTQYF. The chain links TRBV4-3 to TRBJ2-3; D might be TRBD1 or TRBD2, each matching 5 bases. The CDR3 extends over 14 amino acids. Germline lookup yields CDR1 LGHNA and CDR2 YSLEER. V was clipped by 5 bases and J by 0 bases, with 9 bases between them.

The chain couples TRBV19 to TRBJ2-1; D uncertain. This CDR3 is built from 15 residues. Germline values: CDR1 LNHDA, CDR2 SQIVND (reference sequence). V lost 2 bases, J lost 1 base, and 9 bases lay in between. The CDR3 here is CASSIPLGSYNEQFF. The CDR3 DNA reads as TGTGCCAGTAGTATACCCCTGGGTTCCTACAATGAGCAGTTCTTC. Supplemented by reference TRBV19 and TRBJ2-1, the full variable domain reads DGGITQSPKYLFRKEGQNVTLSCEQNLNHDAMYWYRQDPGQGLRLIYYSQIVNDFQKGDIAEGYSVSREKKESFPLTVTSAQKNPTAFYLCASSIPLGSYNEQFFGPGTRLTVL.

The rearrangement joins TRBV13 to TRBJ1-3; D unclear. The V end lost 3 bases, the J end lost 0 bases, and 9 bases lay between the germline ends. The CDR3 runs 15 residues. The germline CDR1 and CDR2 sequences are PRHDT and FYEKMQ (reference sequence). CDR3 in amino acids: CASSFNTYSGNTIYF. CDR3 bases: TGTGCCAGCAGCTTTAACACCTACTCTGGAAACACCATATATTTT.

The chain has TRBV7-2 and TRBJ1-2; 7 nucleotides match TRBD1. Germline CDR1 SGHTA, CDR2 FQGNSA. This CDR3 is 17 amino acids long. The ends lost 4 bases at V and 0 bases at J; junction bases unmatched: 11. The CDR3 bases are TGTGCCAGCAGCTCGAGACCGGGACAGATCCCTAACTATGGCTACACCTTC. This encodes CASSSRPGQIPNYGYTF.

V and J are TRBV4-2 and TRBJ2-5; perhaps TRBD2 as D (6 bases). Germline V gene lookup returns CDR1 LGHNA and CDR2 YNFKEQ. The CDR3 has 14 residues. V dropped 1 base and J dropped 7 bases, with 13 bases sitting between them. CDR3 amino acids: CASSQGGDLGTQYF. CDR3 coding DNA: TGTGCCAGCAGCCAAGGGGGGGACTTGGGGACCCAGTACTTC.

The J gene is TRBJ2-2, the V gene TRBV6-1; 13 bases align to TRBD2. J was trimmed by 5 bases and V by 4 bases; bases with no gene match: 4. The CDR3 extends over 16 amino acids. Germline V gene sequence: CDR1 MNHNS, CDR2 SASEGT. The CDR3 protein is CASSGRLAGGTGELFF. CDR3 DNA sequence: TGTGCCAGCAGTGGTCGACTAGCGGGAGGAACCGGGGAGCTGTTTTTT.

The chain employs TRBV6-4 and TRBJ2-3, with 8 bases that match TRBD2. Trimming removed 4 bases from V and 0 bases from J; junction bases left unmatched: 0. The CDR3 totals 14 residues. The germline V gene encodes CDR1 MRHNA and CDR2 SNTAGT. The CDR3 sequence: CASSASGSTDTQYF. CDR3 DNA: TGTGCCAGCAGTGCTAGCGGGAGCACAGATACGCAGTATTTT.

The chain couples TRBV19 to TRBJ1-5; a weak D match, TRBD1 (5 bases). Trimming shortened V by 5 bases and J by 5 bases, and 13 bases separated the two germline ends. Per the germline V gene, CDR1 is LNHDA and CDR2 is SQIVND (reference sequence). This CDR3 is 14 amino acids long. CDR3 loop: CASSGRDGYQPQHF. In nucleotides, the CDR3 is TGTGCCAGTAGTGGCCGGGACGGATATCAGCCCCAGCATTTT. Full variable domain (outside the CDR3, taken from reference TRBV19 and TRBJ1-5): DGGITQSPKYLFRKEGQNVTLSCEQNLNHDAMYWYRQDPGQGLRLIYYSQIVNDFQKGDIAEGYSVSREKKESFPLTVTSAQKNPTAFYLCASSGRDGYQPQHFGDGTRLSIL.

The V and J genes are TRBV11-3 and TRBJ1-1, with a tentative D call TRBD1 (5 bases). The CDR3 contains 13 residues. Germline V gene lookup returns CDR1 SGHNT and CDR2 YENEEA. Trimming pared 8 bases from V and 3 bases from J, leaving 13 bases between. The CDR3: CASRRGEDTEAFF. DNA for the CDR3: TGTGCCAGCCGACGAGGGGAGGACACTGAAGCTTTCTTT.

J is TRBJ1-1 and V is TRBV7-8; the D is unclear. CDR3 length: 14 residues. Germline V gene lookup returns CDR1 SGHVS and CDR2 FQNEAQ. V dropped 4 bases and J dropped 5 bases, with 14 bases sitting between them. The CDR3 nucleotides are TGTGCCAGCAGCTCCCGGGCTGCGGAGACTGAAGCTTTCTTT. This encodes CASSSRAAETEAFF.

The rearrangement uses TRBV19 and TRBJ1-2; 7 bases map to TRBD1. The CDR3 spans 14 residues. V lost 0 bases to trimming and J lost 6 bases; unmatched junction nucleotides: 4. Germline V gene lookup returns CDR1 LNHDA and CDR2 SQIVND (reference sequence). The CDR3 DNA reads TGTGCCAGTAGTATAGATCGGACAGGAGATGGCTACACCTTC. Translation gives CASSIDRTGDGYTF. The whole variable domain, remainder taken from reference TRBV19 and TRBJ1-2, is DGGITQSPKYLFRKEGQNVTLSCEQNLNHDAMYWYRQDPGQGLRLIYYSQIVNDFQKGDIAEGYSVSREKKESFPLTVTSAQKNPTAFYLCASSIDRTGDGYTFGSGTRLTVV.

Here the CDR3 DNA reads TGTGCCAGCAGTTACGGGTCCTCCTACAATGAGCAGTTCTTC. Encoded protein: CASSYGSSYNEQFF. The chain recombines TRBV6-6 with TRBJ2-1; D ambiguous. Germline V gene lookup returns CDR1 MNHNY and CDR2 SVGAGI (reference sequence). The CDR3 length is 14 residues. The V gene lost 2 bases and the J gene lost 0 bases, with 5 bases spanning the gap.

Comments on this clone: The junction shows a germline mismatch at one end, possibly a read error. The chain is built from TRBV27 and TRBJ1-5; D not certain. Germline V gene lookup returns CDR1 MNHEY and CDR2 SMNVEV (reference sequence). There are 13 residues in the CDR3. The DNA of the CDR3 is TGTGCCAGCAGTCTATCGAGAAGTCAGCCCCAGCATTTT. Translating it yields CASSLSRSQPQHF.

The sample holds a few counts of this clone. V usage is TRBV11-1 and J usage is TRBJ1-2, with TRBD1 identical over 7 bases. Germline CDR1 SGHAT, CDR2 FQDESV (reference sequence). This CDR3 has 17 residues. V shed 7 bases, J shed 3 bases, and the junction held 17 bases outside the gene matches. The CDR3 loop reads CASTSTGNPLGDYGYTF. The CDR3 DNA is TGTGCCAGCACTTCGACAGGGAACCCTTTGGGGGACTATGGCTACACCTTC. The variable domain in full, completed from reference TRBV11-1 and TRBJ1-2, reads EAEVAQSPRYKITEKSQAVAFWCDPISGHATLYWYRQILGQGPELLVQFQDESVVDDSQLPKDRFSAERLKGVDSTLKIQPAELGDSAMYLCASTSTGNPLGDYGYTFGSGTRLTVV.

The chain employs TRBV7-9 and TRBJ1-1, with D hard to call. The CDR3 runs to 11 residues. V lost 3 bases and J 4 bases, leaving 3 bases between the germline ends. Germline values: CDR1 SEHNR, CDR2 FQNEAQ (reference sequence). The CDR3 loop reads CASSLGTEAFF. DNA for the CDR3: TGTGCCAGCAGCTTGGGCACTGAAGCTTTCTTT.

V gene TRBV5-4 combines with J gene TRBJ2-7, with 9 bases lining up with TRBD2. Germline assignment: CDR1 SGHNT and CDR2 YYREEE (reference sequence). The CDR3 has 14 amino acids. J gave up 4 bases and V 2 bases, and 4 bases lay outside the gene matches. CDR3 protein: CASSFSGRGYEQYF. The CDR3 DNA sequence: TGTGCCAGCAGCTTTAGCGGGAGAGGGTACGAGCAGTACTTC.